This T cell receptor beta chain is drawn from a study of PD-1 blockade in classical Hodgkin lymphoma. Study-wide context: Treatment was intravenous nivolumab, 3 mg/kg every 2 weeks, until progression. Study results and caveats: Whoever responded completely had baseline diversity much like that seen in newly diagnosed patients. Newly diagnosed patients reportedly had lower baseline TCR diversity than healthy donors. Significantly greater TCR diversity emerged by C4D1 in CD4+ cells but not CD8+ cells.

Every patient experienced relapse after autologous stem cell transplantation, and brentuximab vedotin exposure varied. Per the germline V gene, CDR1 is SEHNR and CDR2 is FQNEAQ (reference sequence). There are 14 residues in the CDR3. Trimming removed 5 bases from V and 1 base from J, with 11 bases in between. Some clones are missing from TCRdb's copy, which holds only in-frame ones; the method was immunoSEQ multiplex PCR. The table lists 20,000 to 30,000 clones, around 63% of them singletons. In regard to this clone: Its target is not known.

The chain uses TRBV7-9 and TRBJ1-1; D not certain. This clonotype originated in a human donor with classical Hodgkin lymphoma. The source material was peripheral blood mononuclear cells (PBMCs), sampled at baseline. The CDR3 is CASSQGLSNTEAFF. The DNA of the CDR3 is TGTGCCAGCAGCCAAGGACTATCGAACACTGAAGCTTTCTTT.